The 21 T cell receptor beta chains in this list originate from one sample, sequenced in a study of blood T cell repertoires in COVID-19. Assay: immunoSEQ multiplex PCR; the TCRdb copy retains only in-frame clones and omits some. This sample has 150,000 to 200,000 clones, with 70% to 90% found just once. Source material: peripheral blood. These receptors all stem from a man in his sixties or seventies with active or convalescent COVID-19.

V and J are TRBV24-1 and TRBJ2-1; D is perhaps TRBD2 (5 bases). The ends were cut back, 9 bases at V and 7 bases at J, with 12 bases in the middle. This CDR3 is 12 amino acids long. The germline V gene has CDR1 KGHDR and CDR2 SFDVKD. CDR3 sequence: CATPNCGNEQFF. In DNA, the CDR3 is TGTGCCACCCCTAACTGCGGGAATGAGCAGTTCTTC.

V usage is TRBV18 and J usage is TRBJ1-1; TRBD1 might be the D (5 bases). CDR1 KGHSH and CDR2 LQKENI come from the germline V gene. V was cut by 3 bases and J by 10 bases, with 12 bases left in between. This CDR3 has 12 amino acids. As DNA, the CDR3 is TGTGCCAGCTCACCCCCGGGGGTTGTAGCTTTCTTT. Translation: CASSPPGVVAFF.

V usage is TRBV11-2 and J usage is TRBJ2-7; D unresolved. The CDR3 is made up of 11 amino acids. Trimming shortened V by 3 bases and J by 7 bases, and 7 bases separated the two germline ends. The V gene's germline CDR1 is SGHAT and CDR2 FQNNGV. CDR3 in amino acids: CASSLYYEQYF. Here the CDR3 DNA reads TGTGCCAGCAGCTTGTATTATGAGCAGTACTTC.

This chain joins TRBV10-3 and TRBJ1-1; TRBD1 matches at 9 bases. CDR1 and CDR2 from the germline V gene are ENHRY and SYGVKD. J was trimmed by 1 base and V by 6 bases; bases with no gene match: 3. CDR3 length equals 14 residues. CDR3 protein: CAISETGGNTEAFF. The CDR3 nucleotides are TGTGCCATCAGCGAGACAGGGGGGAACACTGAAGCTTTCTTT.

The rearrangement joins TRBV27 to TRBJ2-7, with 7 bases matching TRBD2. Germline loops: CDR1 MNHEY, CDR2 SMNVEV (reference sequence). The CDR3 is made up of 15 amino acids. After removal of 6 bases from V and 2 bases from J, the junction contained 10 bases not matched to a gene. The CDR3 region is CASSIKREGAYEQYF. The CDR3 coding sequence is TGTGCCAGCAGCATCAAGCGGGAAGGGGCCTACGAGCAGTACTTC.

The chain recombines TRBV3-1 (or the pseudogene TRBV3-2) with TRBJ2-1; 12 bases agree with TRBD2. This CDR3 is 20 amino acids long. Germline V lookup: CDR1 LGHDT, CDR2 YNNKEL (reference sequence). V shed 4 bases and J 2 bases; nucleotides not matched to a gene: 15. In nucleotides, the CDR3 is TGTGCCAGCAGCCCGATCCCTAAAACCACTAGCGGGAGGACCTACAATGAGCAGTTCTTC. It yields the protein CASSPIPKTTSGRTYNEQFF.

The chain is built from TRBV13 and TRBJ2-1, with 11 bases identical to TRBD2. Germline assignment: CDR1 PRHDT and CDR2 FYEKMQ (reference sequence). The V and J ends lost 5 bases and 4 bases, in that order; junction bases with no gene match: 7. The CDR3 covers 16 residues. The CDR3 DNA is TGTGCCAGCAGCCCGACTAGCGGGGAAACTTACAATGAGCAGTTCTTC. Its translation: CASSPTSGETYNEQFF.

Notes on this clone: One end of the junction varies from germline; a read error may be responsible. The CDR3 region has the DNA TGTGCCAGCAGTGTCGGGACAGGGAGGCCTAGCGGGCTCTTC. This gives the protein CASSVGTGRPSGLF. The gene calls are TRBV2 and TRBJ2-7; weak D call: TRBD1 (9 bases). The CDR3 consists of 14 residues. Germline V gene lookup returns CDR1 SNHLY and CDR2 FYNNEI.

This clone appeared a single time. The gene calls are TRBV7-9 and TRBJ1-5; 8 nucleotides align to TRBD1. The germline gives CDR1 SEHNR, CDR2 FQNEAQ (reference sequence). There are 15 residues in the CDR3. The ends lost 7 bases at V and 1 base at J; junction bases unmatched: 6. Written as DNA, the CDR3 is TGTGCCAGCACTACTGGACAGGGAAGCAATCAGCCCCAGCATTTT. This translates into CASTTGQGSNQPQHF.

This chain joins TRBV6-1 and TRBJ2-2, with a possible D match to TRBD1 (6 bases). Trimming removed 3 bases from V and 3 bases from J, with 11 bases in between. This CDR3 contains 15 residues. The germline gives CDR1 MNHNS, CDR2 SASEGT. DNA for the CDR3: TGTGCCAGCAGTGAGGCCAGGGGTCACACCGGGGAGCTGTTTTTT. The encoded protein is CASSEARGHTGELFF.

The chain couples TRBV7-2 to TRBJ2-3; 10 nucleotides agree with TRBD1. In germline, CDR1 is SGHTA, CDR2 FQGNSA. The trim removed 5 bases at V and 4 bases at J, leaving 6 bases unmatched. The CDR3 sequence is 15 residues long. For the CDR3, the DNA is TGTGCCAGCAGCCAGGGACAGGGGTATGCAGATACGCAGTATTTT. It codes for CASSQGQGYADTQYF.

This chain connects TRBV28 to TRBJ1-5; D gene ambiguous. The CDR3 totals 15 residues. CDR1 MDHEN and CDR2 SYDVKM come from the germline V gene. Trimming left V 6 bases short and J 3 bases short, with 15 bases between. This chain's CDR3 is CASSLGAPPNQPQHF. The CDR3 DNA follows: TGTGCCAGCAGCCTAGGAGCACCGCCCAATCAGCCCCAGCATTTT.

CDR3 loop: CASSHGTTNEKLFF. The CDR3 nucleotides read TGCGCCAGCAGCCACGGGACAACTAATGAAAAACTGTTTTTT. This sequence joins TRBV4-1 and TRBJ1-4; unclear D gene. Germline CDR1 and CDR2: MGHRA and YSYEKL. The CDR3 totals 14 residues. V gave up 3 bases and J gave up 0 bases, with 5 bases separating them.

On this clone: One junction end disagrees with the germline gene, perhaps due to a read error. The chain couples TRBV19 to TRBJ2-7; weak D call: TRBD1 (6 bases). Germline-derived CDR1 and CDR2 are LNHDA and SQIVND (reference sequence). The CDR3 consists of 15 residues. This CDR3 reads CASSISARGSDEQYF. Here the CDR3 DNA reads TGTGCCAGTAGTATATCGGCCAGGGGCTCCGACGAGCAGTACTTC.

The chain employs TRBV7-9 and TRBJ2-1; 9 positions agree with TRBD2. Unmatched junction bases numbered 5, after V lost 5 bases and J lost 0 bases. Germline CDR1 and CDR2: SEHNR and FQNEAQ (reference sequence). The CDR3 sequence is 16 residues long. CDR3 region: CASSRQRGDSYNEQFF. DNA for the CDR3: TGTGCCAGCAGCAGACAGCGGGGGGACTCCTACAATGAGCAGTTCTTC.

J is TRBJ1-1 and V is TRBV5-8, with a possible D match to TRBD1 (6 bases). V was cut by 3 bases and J by 1 base, with 16 bases left in between. CDR1 and CDR2 from the germline V gene are SGHTS and YDEGEE. This CDR3 has 16 amino acids. CDR3 sequence (DNA): TGTGCCAGCAGCTCCTTCAGGGGCGAGGGGAACACTGAAGCTTTCTTT. It encodes CASSSFRGEGNTEAFF. Complete variable domain (other parts from reference TRBV5-8 and TRBJ1-1): EAGVTQSPTHLIKTRGQQATLRCSPISGHTSVYWYQQALGLGLQFLLWYDEGEERNRGNFPPRFSGRQFPNYSSELNVNALELEDSALYLCASSSFRGEGNTEAFFGQGTRLTVV.

As concerns this clone: Other DNA variants within this sample encode the same CDR3. This CDR3 reads CAWSVGGSGYEQYF. In DNA, the CDR3 is TGTGCCTGGAGTGTAGGTGGGTCAGGCTACGAGCAGTACTTC. This chain connects TRBV30 to TRBJ2-7; D gene ambiguous. Trimming cost V 0 bases and J 3 bases, with 12 bases left between them. This CDR3 has 14 amino acids. Germline-derived CDR1 and CDR2 are GTSNPN and SVGIG (reference sequence). The whole variable domain, remainder taken from reference TRBV30 and TRBJ2-7, is SQTIHQWPATLVQPVGSPLSLECTVEGTSNPNLYWYRQAAGRGLQLLFYSVGIGQISSEVPQNLSASRPQDRQFILSSKKLLLSDSGFYLCAWSVGGSGYEQYFGPGTRLTVT.

The CDR3 DNA reads as TGTGCCAGCAGTCCCCGTTGGCTAGCGGGGGGTGATGAGCAGTTCTTC. It specifies CASSPRWLAGGDEQFF. The chain carries TRBV27 and TRBJ2-1; 11 nucleotides match TRBD2. V shed 5 bases, J shed 8 bases, and the junction held 11 bases outside the gene matches. The V gene's germline CDR1 is MNHEY and CDR2 SMNVEV (reference sequence). CDR3 length: 16 residues.

The CDR3 DNA sequence: TGTGCCAGCAGTTACCCGCCCAGGAACTCCTACAATGAGCAGTTCTTC. This gives the protein CASSYPPRNSYNEQFF. The rearrangement uses TRBV6-2 or TRBV6-3 and TRBJ2-1; no clear D. The CDR3 length is 16 residues. V lost 2 bases and J 0 bases, leaving 11 bases between the germline ends. CDR1 is MNHEY, CDR2 SVGEGT, per germline.

The chain combines TRBV7-2 with TRBJ2-1, with TRBD2 matching 7 bases. The CDR3 has 19 amino acids. Germline V gene lookup returns CDR1 SGHTA and CDR2 FQGNSA. With V trimmed by 1 base and J by 0 bases, 12 bases remained unmatched. CDR3 sequence (DNA): TGTGCCAGCAGCTTAGTCCCCGGGGGGATACCTAGCTCCTACAATGAGCAGTTCTTC. The encoded protein is CASSLVPGGIPSSYNEQFF. Combining the CDR3 with reference TRBV7-2 and TRBJ2-1 gives the whole variable domain GAGVSQSPSNKVTEKGKDVELRCDPISGHTALYWYRQSLGQGLEFLIYFQGNSAPDKSGLPSDRFSAERTGGSVSTLTIQRTQQEDSAVYLCASSLVPGGIPSSYNEQFFGPGTRLTVL.

The chain links TRBV28 to TRBJ2-3, with D hard to call. Germline CDR1 and CDR2: MDHEN and SYDVKM. Trimming cost V 3 bases and J 6 bases, with 4 bases left between them. The CDR3 is made up of 11 amino acids. The CDR3 loop reads CASSFRDTQYF. CDR3 bases: TGTGCCAGCAGTTTTCGGGATACGCAGTATTTT.